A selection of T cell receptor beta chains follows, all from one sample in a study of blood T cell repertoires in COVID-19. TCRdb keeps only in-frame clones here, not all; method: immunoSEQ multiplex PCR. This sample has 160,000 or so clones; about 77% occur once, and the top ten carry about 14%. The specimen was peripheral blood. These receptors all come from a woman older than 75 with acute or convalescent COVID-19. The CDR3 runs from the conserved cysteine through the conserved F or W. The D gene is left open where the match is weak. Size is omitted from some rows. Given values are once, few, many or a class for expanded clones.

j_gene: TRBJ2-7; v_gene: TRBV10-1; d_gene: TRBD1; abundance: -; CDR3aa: CASSESRGPREQYF; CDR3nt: TGCGCCAGCAGTGAGAGCAGGGGGCCTCGAGAGCAGTACTTC
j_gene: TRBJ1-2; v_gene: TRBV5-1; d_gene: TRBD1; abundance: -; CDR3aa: CASSLQGQGAIFFGYTF; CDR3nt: TGCGCCAGCAGCTTGCAGGGACAGGGGGCAATATTTTTTGGCTACACCTTC
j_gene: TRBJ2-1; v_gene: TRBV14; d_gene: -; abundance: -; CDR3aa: CASSQAPSGRSYNEQFF; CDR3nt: TGTGCCAGCAGCCAAGCTCCGTCAGGGAGGTCCTACAATGAGCAGTTCTTC
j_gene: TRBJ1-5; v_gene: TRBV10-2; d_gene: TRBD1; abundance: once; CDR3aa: CASRDRGSQPQHF; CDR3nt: TGCGCCAGCCGGGACAGGGGATCCCAGCCCCAGCATTTT
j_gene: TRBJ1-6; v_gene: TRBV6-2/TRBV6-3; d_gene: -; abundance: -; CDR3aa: CASSYRGGPSSPLHF; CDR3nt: TGTGCCAGCAGTTACAGGGGAGGGCCGAGTTCACCCCTCCACTTT
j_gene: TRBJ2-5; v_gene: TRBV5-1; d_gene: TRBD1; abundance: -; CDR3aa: CASSKEGGVSWETQYF; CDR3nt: TGCGCCAGCAGCAAAGAAGGGGGCGTTAGCTGGGAGACCCAGTACTTC
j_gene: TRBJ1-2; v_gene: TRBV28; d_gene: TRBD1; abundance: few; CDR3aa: CASNPGTVPLGVYGYTF; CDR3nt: TGTGCCAGCAACCCGGGGACAGTTCCCTTGGGAGTGTATGGCTACACCTTC
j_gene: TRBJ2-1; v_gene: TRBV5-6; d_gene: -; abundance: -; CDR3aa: CASSLEGKTGGNEQFF; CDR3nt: TGTGCCAGCAGCTTGGAGGGAAAGACCGGGGGCAATGAGCAGTTCTTC
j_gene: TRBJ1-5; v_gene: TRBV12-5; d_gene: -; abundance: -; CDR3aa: CASGLGSTGLAQPQHF; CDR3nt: TGTGCTAGTGGTTTGGGGTCAACAGGGCTTGCTCAGCCCCAGCATTTT
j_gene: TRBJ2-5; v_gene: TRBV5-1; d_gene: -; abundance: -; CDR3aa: CASSWGGHLETQYF; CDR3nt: TGCGCCAGCAGCTGGGGGGGCCACTTAGAGACCCAGTACTTC
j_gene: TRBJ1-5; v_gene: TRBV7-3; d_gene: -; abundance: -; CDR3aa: CASSPNTNQPQHF; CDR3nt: TGTGCCAGCAGCCCCAACACCAATCAGCCCCAGCATTTT
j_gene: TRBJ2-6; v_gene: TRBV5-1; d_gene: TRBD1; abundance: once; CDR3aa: CASSSRTGYSGANVLTF; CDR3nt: TGCGCCAGCAGCTCCCGGACAGGCTACTCTGGGGCCAACGTCCTGACTTTC
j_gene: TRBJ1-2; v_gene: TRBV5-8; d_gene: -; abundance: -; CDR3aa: CASSLVPGFGYTF; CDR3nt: TGTGCCAGCAGCTTGGTTCCGGGGTTTGGCTACACCTTC
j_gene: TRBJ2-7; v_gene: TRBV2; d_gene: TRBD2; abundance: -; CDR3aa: CASSESGGIEQYF; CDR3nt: TGTGCCAGCAGTGAGTCGGGGGGGATCGAGCAGTACTTC
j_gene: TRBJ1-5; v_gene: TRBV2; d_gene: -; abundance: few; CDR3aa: CASSRAGKSNQPQHF; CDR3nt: TGTGCCAGCAGCCGGGCGGGCAAAAGCAATCAGCCCCAGCATTTT
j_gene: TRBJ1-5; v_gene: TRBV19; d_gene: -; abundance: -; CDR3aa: CASSAAGSRNQPQHF; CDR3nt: TGTGCCAGTAGTGCGGCCGGGAGCCGAAATCAGCCCCAGCATTTT
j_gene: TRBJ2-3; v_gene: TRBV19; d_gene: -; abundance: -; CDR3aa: CASKDTGTRADTQYF; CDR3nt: TGTGCCAGTAAAGATACAGGGACCCGGGCAGATACGCAGTATTTT
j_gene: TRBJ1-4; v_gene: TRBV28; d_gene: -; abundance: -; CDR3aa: CASSLNWGGREKLFF; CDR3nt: TGTGCCAGCAGCCTCAACTGGGGGGGTCGGGAAAAACTGTTTTTT
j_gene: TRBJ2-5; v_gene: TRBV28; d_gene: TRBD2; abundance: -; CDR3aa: CASSLYRGLGLEGTQYF; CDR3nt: TGTGCCAGCAGTTTATATCGGGGGCTGGGACTAGAGGGGACCCAGTACTTC
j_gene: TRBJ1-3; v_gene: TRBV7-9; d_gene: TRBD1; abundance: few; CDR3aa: CASSWGQYSGNTIYF; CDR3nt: TGTGCCAGCAGCTGGGGACAGTACTCTGGAAACACCATATATTTT
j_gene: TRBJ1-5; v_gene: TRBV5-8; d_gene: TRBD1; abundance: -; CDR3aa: CASSPGTGRNNQPQHF; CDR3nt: TGTGCCAGCAGCCCCGGGACAGGGAGGAACAATCAGCCCCAGCATTTT
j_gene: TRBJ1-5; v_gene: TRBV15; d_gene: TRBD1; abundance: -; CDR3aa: CATSRSTGVGQPQHF; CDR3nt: TGTGCCACCAGCAGATCGACAGGGGTTGGTCAGCCCCAGCATTTT
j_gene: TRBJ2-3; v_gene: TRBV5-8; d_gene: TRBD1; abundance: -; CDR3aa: CASSLAVNRGLTDTQYF; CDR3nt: TGTGCCAGCAGCTTGGCCGTCAACAGGGGATTGACAGATACGCAGTATTTT
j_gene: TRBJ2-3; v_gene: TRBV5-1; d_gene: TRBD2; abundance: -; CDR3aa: CASSLIWRSAGGSTDTQYF; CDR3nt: TGCGCCAGCAGCTTGATTTGGAGGTCGGCGGGGGGGAGCACAGATACGCAGTATTTT
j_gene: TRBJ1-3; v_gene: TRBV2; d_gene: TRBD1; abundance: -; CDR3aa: CASSGGRGNTIYF; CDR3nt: TGTGCCAGCTCAGGGGGCCGCGGAAACACCATATATTTT
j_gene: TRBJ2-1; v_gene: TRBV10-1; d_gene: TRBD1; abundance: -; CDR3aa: CASSESGTGVPNEQFF; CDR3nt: TGCGCCAGCAGTGAGTCAGGGACAGGGGTTCCCAATGAGCAGTTCTTC
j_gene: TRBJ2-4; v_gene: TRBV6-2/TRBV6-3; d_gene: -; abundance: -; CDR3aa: CASSFYREQEAKNIQYF; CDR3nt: TGTGCCAGCAGTTTTTACAGGGAGCAGGAGGCCAAAAACATTCAGTACTTC
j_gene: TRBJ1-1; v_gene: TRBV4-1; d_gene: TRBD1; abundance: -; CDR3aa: CASSQERGHTNTEAFF; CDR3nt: TGCGCCAGCAGCCAAGAGAGGGGGCACACGAACACTGAAGCTTTCTTT
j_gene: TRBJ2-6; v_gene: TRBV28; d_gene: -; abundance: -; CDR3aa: CASSPSGANVLTF; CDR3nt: TGTGCCAGCAGTCCTTCTGGGGCCAACGTCCTGACTTTC